The 3 T cell receptor beta chains listed next were all sequenced from one sample in a study of siplizumab effects on memory and regulatory T cells. The table came from immunoSEQ multiplex PCR; TCRdb's copy has only in-frame clones and leaves some out. The table has about 100,000 clones, 90% to 95% seen once; the top ten hold approximately 0.66%. The sequenced material came from Tregs sorted from blood. The receptors shown here come from a human donor in good health.

This clone is a singleton in its sample. As DNA, the CDR3 is TGTGCCAGCAGCTTTCCAGGGGGCTACACCGGGGAGCTGTTTTTT. Amino acid sequence: CASSFPGGYTGELFF. V usage is TRBV7-9 and J usage is TRBJ2-2, with 8 nucleotides matching TRBD1. Looked up from germline, CDR1 is SEHNR and CDR2 is FQNEAQ (reference sequence). CDR3 length: 15 residues. After removal of 3 bases from V and 3 bases from J, the junction contained 3 bases not matched to a gene.

The V and J genes are TRBV7-9 and TRBJ2-5; 10 bases line up with TRBD1. J gave up 4 bases and V 7 bases, and 9 bases lay outside the gene matches. CDR1 is SEHNR and CDR2 is FQNEAQ in the germline V gene (reference sequence). CDR3 length equals 15 residues. CDR3 in amino acids: CASKVRDRGSETQYF. The CDR3 nucleotides read TGTGCCAGCAAAGTACGGGACAGGGGTTCAGAGACCCAGTACTTC.

This clone was seen more than once but under ten times. This chain links TRBV10-3 with TRBJ1-2; D is possibly TRBD1 (5 bases). The V end lost 1 base, the J end lost 4 bases, and 10 bases lay between the germline ends. The CDR3 extends over 14 amino acids. Germline CDR1 is ENHRY and CDR2 is SYGVKD. CDR3 bases: TGTGCCATCAGTGAGTATCCAGGGTCCTATGGCTACACCTTC. Translation: CAISEYPGSYGYTF.